This T cell receptor beta chain was captured in a study of blood T cell repertoires in COVID-19. The wider study: PBMCs, B-cell-depleted T cells, or T cells were the source of the cDNA or gDNA that made up the material.

Germline CDR1 SNHLY, CDR2 FYNNEI. V was trimmed by 3 bases and J by 7 bases, leaving 12 bases between them. The CDR3 sequence is 13 residues long. As handled by the study authors: Amplifying reference gene primers gave estimates of nucleated cell counts. Sequencing was performed with immunoSEQ multiplex PCR; in TCRdb, only in-frame clones are kept and a portion is missing. Clone size and the V and J calls come from that table; the DNA yielded D and trimming. The sample contains approximately 300,000 clones, just under 90% of which appear only once. The count of this clone is one. The V and J genes are TRBV2 and TRBJ1-1; D possibly corresponds to TRBD1 (5 bases). Input material: peripheral blood. The clonotype comes from a woman under 40 with COVID-19, enrolled during active disease. The CDR3 nucleotides read TGTGCCAGCAGTGAGTTTCAGGGCTATGAAGCTTTCTTT. This gives the protein CASSEFQGYEAFF. Using reference TRBV2 and TRBJ1-1 for the parts outside the CDR3, the full variable domain is EPEVTQTPSHQVTQMGQEVILRCVPISNHLYFYWYRQILGQKVEFLVSFYNNEISEKSEIFDDQFSVERPDGSNFTLKIRSTKLEDSAMYFCASSEFQGYEAFFGQGTRLTVV.